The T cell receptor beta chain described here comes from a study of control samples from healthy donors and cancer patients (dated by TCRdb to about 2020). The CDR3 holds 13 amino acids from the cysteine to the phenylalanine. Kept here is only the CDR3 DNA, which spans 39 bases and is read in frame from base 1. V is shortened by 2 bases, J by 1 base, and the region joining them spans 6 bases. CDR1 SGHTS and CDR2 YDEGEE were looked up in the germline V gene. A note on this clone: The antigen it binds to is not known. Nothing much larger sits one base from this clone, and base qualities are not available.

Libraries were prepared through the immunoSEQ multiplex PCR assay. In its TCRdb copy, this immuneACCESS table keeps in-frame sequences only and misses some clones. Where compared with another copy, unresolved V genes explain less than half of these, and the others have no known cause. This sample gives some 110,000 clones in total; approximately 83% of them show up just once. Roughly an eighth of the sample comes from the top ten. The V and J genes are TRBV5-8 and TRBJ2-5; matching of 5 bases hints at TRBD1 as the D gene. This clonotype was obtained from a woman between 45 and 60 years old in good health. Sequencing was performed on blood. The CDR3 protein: CASSFDSQETQYF. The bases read TGTGCCAGCAGCTTTGACAGCCAAGAGACCCAGTACTTC. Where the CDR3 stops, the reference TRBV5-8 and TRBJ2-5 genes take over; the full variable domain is EAGVTQSPTHLIKTRGQQATLRCSPISGHTSVYWYQQALGLGLQFLLWYDEGEERNRGNFPPRFSGRQFPNYSSELNVNALELEDSALYLCASSFDSQETQYFGPGTRLLVL.